The clone carrying this T cell receptor beta chain was seen many times. Template material for amplifying TCR beta CDR3 regions consisted of RNA transcripts. The TCR CDR3 first-round RT-PCR relied on the HTBI primer set. TCRdb used MiXCR to reprocess the multiplex PCR reads, holding one entry per CDR3 protein. The table lists about 380,000 distinct CDR3 sequences, approximately 14% of them singletons. This sample was included in a study of T cells in Graves' hyperthyroidism and ophthalmopathy. The V and J ends lost 3 bases and 1 base respectively, with 6 bases between them. CDR3 size: 14 residues. Germline loops: CDR1 MNHEY, CDR2 SMNVEV (reference sequence).

Sequenced: blood. The J gene is TRBJ2-2, the V gene TRBV27; D is possibly TRBD2 (5 bases). This receptor was obtained from a woman aged 55-70 years with Graves' hyperthyroidism. CDR3 in DNA: TGTGCCAGCAGTTTGGCGGGGAACACCGGGGAGCTGTTTTTT. Protein product: CASSLAGNTGELFF.